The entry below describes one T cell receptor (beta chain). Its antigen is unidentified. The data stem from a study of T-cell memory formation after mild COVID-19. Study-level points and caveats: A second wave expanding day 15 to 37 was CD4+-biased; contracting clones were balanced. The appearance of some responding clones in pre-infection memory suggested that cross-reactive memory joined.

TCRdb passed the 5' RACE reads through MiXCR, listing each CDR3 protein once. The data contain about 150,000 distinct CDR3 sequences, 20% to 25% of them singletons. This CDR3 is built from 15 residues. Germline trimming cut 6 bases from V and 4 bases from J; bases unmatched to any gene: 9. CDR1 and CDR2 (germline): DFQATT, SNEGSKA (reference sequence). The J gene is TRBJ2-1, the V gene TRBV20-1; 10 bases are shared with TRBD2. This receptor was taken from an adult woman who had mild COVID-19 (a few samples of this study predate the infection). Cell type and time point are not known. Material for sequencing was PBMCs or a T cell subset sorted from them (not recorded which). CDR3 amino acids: CSATGTSDLYNEQFF. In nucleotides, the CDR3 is TGCAGTGCCACCGGGACTAGCGACCTATACAATGAGCAGTTCTTC.